This T cell receptor (beta chain) is from a study of molecular identifiers for immune sequencing clone quantification. This clonotype was seen ten or more times. TCRdb reprocessed the PCR reads with MiXCR, giving one entry per CDR3 protein. The profile shows 550,000 to 750,000 distinct CDR3 sequences, just under 20% of them singletons. Germline V lookup: CDR1 SEHNR, CDR2 FQNEAQ (reference sequence). V lost 3 bases, J lost 5 bases, and 11 bases lay in between. The length of the CDR3 is 15 residues. This TCR came from a human donor in good health. Some libraries in this study had Jurkat cell RNA spiked in. The rearrangement uses TRBV7-9 and TRBJ1-6, with no clear D. The specimen sequenced was naive CD8+ T cells from blood, with Jurkat cell RNA spiked in. As to subset: FACS-sorted CD8+CD4-CCR7+CD45RA+ naive T cells. The CDR3 protein is CASSLVLQNNSPLHF. The CDR3 DNA sequence: TGTGCCAGCAGCTTGGTACTACAGAATAATTCACCCCTCCACTTT.